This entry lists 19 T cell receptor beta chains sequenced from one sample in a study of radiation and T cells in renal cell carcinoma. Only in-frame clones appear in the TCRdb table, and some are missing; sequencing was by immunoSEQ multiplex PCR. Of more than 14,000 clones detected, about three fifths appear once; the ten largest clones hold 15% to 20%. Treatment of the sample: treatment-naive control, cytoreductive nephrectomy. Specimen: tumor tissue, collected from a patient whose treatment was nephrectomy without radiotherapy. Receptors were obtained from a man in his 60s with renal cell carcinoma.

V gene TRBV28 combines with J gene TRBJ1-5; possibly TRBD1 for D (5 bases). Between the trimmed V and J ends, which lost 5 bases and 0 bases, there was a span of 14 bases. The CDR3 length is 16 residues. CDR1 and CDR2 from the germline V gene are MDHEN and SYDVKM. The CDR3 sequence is CASSPGPSYSNQPQHF. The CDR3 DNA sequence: TGTGCCAGCAGTCCGGGACCGAGTTATAGCAATCAGCCCCAGCATTTT.

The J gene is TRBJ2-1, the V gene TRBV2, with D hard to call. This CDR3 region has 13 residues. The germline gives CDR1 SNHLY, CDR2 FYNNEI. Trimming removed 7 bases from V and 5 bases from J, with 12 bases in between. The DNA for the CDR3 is TGTGCCAGCACCCCCCAGTTACACAATGAGCAGTTCTTC. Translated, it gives CASTPQLHNEQFF. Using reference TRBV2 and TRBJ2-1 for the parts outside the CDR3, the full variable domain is EPEVTQTPSHQVTQMGQEVILRCVPISNHLYFYWYRQILGQKVEFLVSFYNNEISEKSEIFDDQFSVERPDGSNFTLKIRSTKLEDSAMYFCASTPQLHNEQFFGPGTRLTVL.

The CDR3 DNA is TGTGCCACGGGAATGGGGCCTCAGCCCCAGCATTTT. Translating it yields CATGMGPQPQHF. The rearrangement joins TRBV28 to TRBJ1-5; tentatively, D is TRBD1 (5 bases). The V gene's germline CDR1 is MDHEN and CDR2 SYDVKM. The V end was cut by 10 bases, the J end by 6 bases, with 13 bases between. The CDR3 is 12 amino acids. Filled out from reference TRBV28 and TRBJ1-5, the complete variable domain reads DVKVTQSSRYLVKRTGEKVFLECVQDMDHENMFWYRQDPGLGLRLIYFSYDVKMKEKGDIPEGYSVSREKKERFSLILESASTNQTSMYLCATGMGPQPQHFGDGTRLSIL.

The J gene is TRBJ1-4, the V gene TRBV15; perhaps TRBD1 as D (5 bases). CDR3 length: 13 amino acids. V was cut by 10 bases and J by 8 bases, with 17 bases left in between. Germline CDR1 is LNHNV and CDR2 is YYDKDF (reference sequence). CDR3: CAIQGPRDEKLFF. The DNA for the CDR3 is TGTGCCATTCAGGGACCGCGGGACGAAAAACTGTTTTTT. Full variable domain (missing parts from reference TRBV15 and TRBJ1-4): DAMVIQNPRYQVTQFGKPVTLSCSQTLNHNVMYWYQQKSSQAPKLLFHYYDKDFNNEADTPDNFQSRRPNTSFCFLDIRSPGLGDTAMYLCAIQGPRDEKLFFGSGTQLSVL.

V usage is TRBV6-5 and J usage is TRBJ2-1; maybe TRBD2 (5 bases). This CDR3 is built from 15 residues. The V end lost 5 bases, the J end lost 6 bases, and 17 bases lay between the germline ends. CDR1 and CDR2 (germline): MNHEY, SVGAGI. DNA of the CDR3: TGTGCCAGCAGTCGCGGACTCCACCCCCCCAATGAGCAGTTCTTC. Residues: CASSRGLHPPNEQFF.

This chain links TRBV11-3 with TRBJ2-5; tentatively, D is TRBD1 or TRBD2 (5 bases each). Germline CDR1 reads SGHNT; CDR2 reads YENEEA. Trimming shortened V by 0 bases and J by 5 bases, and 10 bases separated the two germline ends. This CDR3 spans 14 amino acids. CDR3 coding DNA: TGTGCCAGCAGCTTAGACCGGGGCGCGGAGACCCAGTACTTC. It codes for CASSLDRGAETQYF. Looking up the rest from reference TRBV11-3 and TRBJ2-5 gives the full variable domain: EAGVVQSPRYKIIEKKQPVAFWCNPISGHNTLYWYLQNLGQGPELLIRYENEEAVDDSQLPKDRFSAERLKGVDSTLKIQPAELGDSAVYLCASSLDRGAETQYFGPGTRLLVL.

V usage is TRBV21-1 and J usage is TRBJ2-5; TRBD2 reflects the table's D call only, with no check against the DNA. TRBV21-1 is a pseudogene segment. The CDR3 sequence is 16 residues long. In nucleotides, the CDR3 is TGTGCCAGCAGCCACTCTGTCGGGGGGTTGAGAGAGACCCAGTACTTC. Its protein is CASSHSVGGLRETQYF.

CDR3 nucleotide sequence: TGCGCCAGCAGTGAGTCGACCTCGCCTTCCAATAACTATGGCTACACCTTC. This translates into CASSESTSPSNNYGYTF. The J gene is TRBJ1-2, the V gene TRBV10-2; D remains ambiguous. Germline CDR1 reads WSHSY; CDR2 reads SAAADI. This CDR3 is built from 17 residues. Between the trimmed V and J ends, which lost 0 bases and 1 base, there was a span of 15 bases.

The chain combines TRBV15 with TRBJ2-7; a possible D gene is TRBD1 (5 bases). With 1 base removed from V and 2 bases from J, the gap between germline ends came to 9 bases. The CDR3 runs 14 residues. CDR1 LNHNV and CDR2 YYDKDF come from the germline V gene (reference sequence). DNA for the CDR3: TGTGCCACCAGCAGAGGACAGAACCCCTACGAGCAGTACTTC. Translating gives CATSRGQNPYEQYF.

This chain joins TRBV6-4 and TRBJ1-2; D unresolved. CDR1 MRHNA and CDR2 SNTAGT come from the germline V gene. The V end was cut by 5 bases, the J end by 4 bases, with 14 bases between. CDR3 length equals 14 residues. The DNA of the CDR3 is TGTGCCAGCAGTCCTGACCCCCAATTCTATGGCTACACCTTC. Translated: CASSPDPQFYGYTF.

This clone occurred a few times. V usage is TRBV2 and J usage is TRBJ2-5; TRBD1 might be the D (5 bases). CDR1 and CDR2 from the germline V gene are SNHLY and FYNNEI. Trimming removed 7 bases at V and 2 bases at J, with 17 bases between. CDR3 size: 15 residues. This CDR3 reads CASIKTAYRQETQYF. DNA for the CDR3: TGTGCCAGCATTAAGACAGCATACAGACAAGAGACCCAGTACTTC. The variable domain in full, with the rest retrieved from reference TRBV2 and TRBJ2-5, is EPEVTQTPSHQVTQMGQEVILRCVPISNHLYFYWYRQILGQKVEFLVSFYNNEISEKSEIFDDQFSVERPDGSNFTLKIRSTKLEDSAMYFCASIKTAYRQETQYFGPGTRLLVL.

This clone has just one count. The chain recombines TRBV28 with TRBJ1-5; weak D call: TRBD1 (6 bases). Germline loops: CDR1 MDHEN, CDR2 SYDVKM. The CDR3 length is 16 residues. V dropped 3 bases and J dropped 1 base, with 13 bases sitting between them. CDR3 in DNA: TGTGCCAGCAGTTTGAGGGGGAGGGTGAGCAATCAGCCCCAGCATTTT. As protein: CASSLRGRVSNQPQHF.

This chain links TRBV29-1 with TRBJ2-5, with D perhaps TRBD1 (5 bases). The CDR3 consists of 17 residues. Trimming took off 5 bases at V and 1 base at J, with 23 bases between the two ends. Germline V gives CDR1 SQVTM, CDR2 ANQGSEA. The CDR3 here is CSVQLDSRPESQETQYF. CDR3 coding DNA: TGCAGCGTTCAACTCGACAGTAGACCCGAGTCCCAAGAGACCCAGTACTTC. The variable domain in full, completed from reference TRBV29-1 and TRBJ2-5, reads SAVISQKPSRDICQRGTSLTIQCQVDSQVTMMFWYRQQPGQSLTLIATANQGSEATYESGFVIDKFPISRPNLTFSTLTVSNMSPEDSSIYLCSVQLDSRPESQETQYFGPGTRLLVL.

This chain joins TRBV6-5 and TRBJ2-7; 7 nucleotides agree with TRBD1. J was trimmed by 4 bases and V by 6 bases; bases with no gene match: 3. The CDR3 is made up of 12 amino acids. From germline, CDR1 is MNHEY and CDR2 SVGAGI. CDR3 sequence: CASSWTGYEQYF. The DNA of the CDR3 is TGTGCCAGCAGCTGGACAGGTTACGAGCAGTACTTC.

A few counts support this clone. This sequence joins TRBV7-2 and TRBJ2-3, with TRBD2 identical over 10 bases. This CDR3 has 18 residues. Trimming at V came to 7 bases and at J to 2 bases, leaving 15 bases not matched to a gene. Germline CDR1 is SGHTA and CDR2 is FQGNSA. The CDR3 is CASTPWAIAGGHTDTQYF. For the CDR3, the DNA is TGTGCCAGCACCCCCTGGGCTATAGCGGGAGGCCACACAGATACGCAGTATTTT.

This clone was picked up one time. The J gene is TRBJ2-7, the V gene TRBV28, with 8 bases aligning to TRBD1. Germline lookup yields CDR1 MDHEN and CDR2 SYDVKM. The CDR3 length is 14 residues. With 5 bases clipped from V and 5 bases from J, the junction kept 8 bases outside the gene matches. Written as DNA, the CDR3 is TGTGCCAGCAGTCTGGGGACAGGTCGCCACGAGCAGTACTTC. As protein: CASSLGTGRHEQYF.

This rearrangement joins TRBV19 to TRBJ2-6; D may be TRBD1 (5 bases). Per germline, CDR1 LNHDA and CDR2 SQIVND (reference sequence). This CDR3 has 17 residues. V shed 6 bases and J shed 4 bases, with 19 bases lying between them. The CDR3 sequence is CASSTSPTGTGANVLTF. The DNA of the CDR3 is TGTGCCAGTAGCACCTCCCCCACAGGCACCGGGGCCAACGTCCTGACTTTC.

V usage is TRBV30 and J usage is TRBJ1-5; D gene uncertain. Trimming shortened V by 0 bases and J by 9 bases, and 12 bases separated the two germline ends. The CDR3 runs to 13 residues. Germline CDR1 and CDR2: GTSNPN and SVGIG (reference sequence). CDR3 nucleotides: TGTGCCTGGAGTGTGGGCGTTCTTGGGCCCCAGCATTTT. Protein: CAWSVGVLGPQHF.

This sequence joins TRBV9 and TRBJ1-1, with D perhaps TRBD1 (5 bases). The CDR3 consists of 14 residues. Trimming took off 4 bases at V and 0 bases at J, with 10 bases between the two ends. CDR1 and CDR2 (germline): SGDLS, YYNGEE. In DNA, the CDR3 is TGTGCCAGCAGCCCGACAGCTATGAACACTGAAGCTTTCTTT. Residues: CASSPTAMNTEAFF.